One and the same sample provided the 19 T cell receptor beta chains below, sequenced in a study of T cell responses to AZD1222 COVID-19 vaccine. Profiling relied on immunoSEQ multiplex PCR, and the TCRdb table lists in-frame clones only, not all of them. The sample has 20,000 or so clones, approximately 84% seen once. Sequenced here: peripheral blood, sampled 28 days after the second AZD1222 dose. These receptors were obtained from an adult who received the AZD1222 COVID-19 vaccine.

J is TRBJ2-5 and V is TRBV6-2 or TRBV6-3, with 11 nucleotides matching TRBD1. This CDR3 region has 17 residues. Germline lookup yields CDR1 MNHEY and CDR2 SVGEGT. Trimming removed 6 bases from V and 1 base from J; junction bases left unmatched: 10. CDR3: CASSLDRGRTSQETQYF. CDR3 sequence (DNA): TGTGCCAGCAGCCTGGACAGGGGGCGGACCTCCCAAGAGACCCAGTACTTC.

The V and J genes are TRBV6-5 and TRBJ1-2; D remains ambiguous. V was cut by 4 bases and J by 8 bases, with 8 bases left in between. This CDR3 comprises 11 residues. Per germline, CDR1 MNHEY and CDR2 SVGAGI. CDR3 in amino acids: CASSSSGGYTF. CDR3 nucleotides: TGTGCCAGCAGTTCTAGTGGGGGCTACACCTTC.

The J gene is TRBJ2-2, the V gene TRBV9; maybe TRBD2 (6 bases). Germline values: CDR1 SGDLS, CDR2 YYNGEE. This CDR3 has 15 residues. With 0 bases removed from V and 1 base from J, the gap between germline ends came to 7 bases. The CDR3 sequence: CASSVGDWNTGELFF. The CDR3, as DNA: TGTGCCAGCAGCGTAGGGGACTGGAACACCGGGGAGCTGTTTTTT. Using reference TRBV9 and TRBJ2-2 for the parts outside the CDR3, the full variable domain is DSGVTQTPKHLITATGQRVTLRCSPRSGDLSVYWYQQSLDQGLQFLIQYYNGEERAKGNILERFSAQQFPDLHSELNLSSLELGDSALYFCASSVGDWNTGELFFGEGSRLTVL.

The genes are TRBV5-4 and TRBJ1-4; 7 bases map to TRBD1. V lost 4 bases to trimming and J lost 8 bases; unmatched junction nucleotides: 11. There are 15 residues in the CDR3. Germline V gene sequence: CDR1 SGHNT, CDR2 YYREEE (reference sequence). CDR3 bases: TGTGCCAGCAGCGTGTCCGGGACAGCAGCGGAAAAACTGTTTTTT. Translated, it gives CASSVSGTAAEKLFF.

The gene calls are TRBV3-1 (or the pseudogene TRBV3-2) and TRBJ2-7, with TRBD2 matching over 12 bases. Trimming cost V 4 bases and J 4 bases; bases outside gene matches: 5. The CDR3 runs 15 residues. Germline-derived CDR1 and CDR2 are LGHDT and YNNKEL (reference sequence). This CDR3 reads CASSRRLAGDYEQYF. The CDR3 coding sequence is TGTGCCAGCAGCCGCCGACTAGCGGGAGATTACGAGCAGTACTTC.

The V gene is TRBV10-3, the J gene TRBJ2-7; D possibly uses TRBD1 or TRBD2 (5 bases each). The CDR3 is 16 residues long. V lost 6 bases to trimming and J lost 0 bases, with 18 bases between them. Germline CDR1 reads ENHRY; CDR2 reads SYGVKD. The CDR3 DNA follows: TGTGCCATCAGGGAAGTTTGGGGGAAGAGCTCCTACGAGCAGTACTTC. Residues: CAIREVWGKSSYEQYF.

This chain uses TRBV7-9 with TRBJ2-1; TRBD2 aligns across 9 bases. Germline V gene data show CDR1 as SEHNR and CDR2 as FQNEAQ (reference sequence). The CDR3 covers 15 residues. V lost 5 bases, J lost 4 bases, and 6 bases stayed unmatched. The CDR3 DNA reads TGTGCCAGCAGCCCGCGGAGCGGGAGGTACAATGAGCAGTTCTTC. Translating it yields CASSPRSGRYNEQFF. Looking up the rest from reference TRBV7-9 and TRBJ2-1 gives the full variable domain: DTGVSQNPRHKITKRGQNVTFRCDPISEHNRLYWYRQTLGQGPEFLTYFQNEAQLEKSRLLSDRFSAERPKGSFSTLEIQRTEQGDSAMYLCASSPRSGRYNEQFFGPGTRLTVL.

This clone has more than one count but fewer than ten. The genes are TRBV5-4 and TRBJ1-2; TRBD1 agrees at 9 bases. CDR3 length equals 14 residues. The germline V gene has CDR1 SGHNT and CDR2 YYREEE (reference sequence). Germline trimming cut 5 bases from V and 4 bases from J; bases unmatched to any gene: 6. Written as DNA, the CDR3 is TGTGCCAGCAGGGTACAGGGGGCCATCTATGGCTACACCTTC. Translating it yields CASRVQGAIYGYTF.

The J gene is TRBJ2-3, the V gene TRBV5-1; 13 nucleotides align to TRBD2. The CDR3 runs to 21 residues. Germline CDR1 is SGHRS and CDR2 is YFSETQ. The junction had 21 bases not matched to a gene; V was cut back by 2 bases and J by 6 bases. The DNA of the CDR3 is TGCGCCAGCAGCTTTCGTCCGGGACTAGCGGGATCGACATCCGGAGGGGATACGCAGTATTTT. Amino acids: CASSFRPGLAGSTSGGDTQYF.

V and J are TRBV4-2 and TRBJ2-1; 13 nucleotides agree with TRBD2. Germline loops: CDR1 LGHNA, CDR2 YNFKEQ. Trimming took 0 bases from V and 7 from J; bases not matched to a gene: 3. This CDR3 is built from 16 residues. The CDR3: CASSQDRTSGSNEQFF. In DNA form, the CDR3 reads TGTGCCAGCAGCCAAGATCGGACTAGCGGGAGTAATGAGCAGTTCTTC.

The V gene is TRBV6-1, the J gene TRBJ1-2, with TRBD1 matching over 7 bases. Germline V gives CDR1 MNHNS, CDR2 SASEGT. The CDR3 extends over 14 amino acids. V shed 2 bases, J shed 5 bases, and the junction held 5 bases outside the gene matches. Written as DNA, the CDR3 is TGTGCCAGCAGTGAACTCCGGGACAGATATGGCTACACCTTC. Translated, it gives CASSELRDRYGYTF.

The chain carries TRBV29-1 and TRBJ1-2; perhaps TRBD1 as D (5 bases). The V and J ends lost 3 bases and 4 bases respectively, with 9 bases between them. In germline, CDR1 is SQVTM, CDR2 ANQGSEA. The CDR3 is 12 residues long. CDR3 DNA: TGCAGCGTTGAGAGGGGCTCCTATGGCTACACCTTC. Protein product: CSVERGSYGYTF. Looking up the rest from reference TRBV29-1 and TRBJ1-2 gives the full variable domain: SAVISQKPSRDICQRGTSLTIQCQVDSQVTMMFWYRQQPGQSLTLIATANQGSEATYESGFVIDKFPISRPNLTFSTLTVSNMSPEDSSIYLCSVERGSYGYTFGSGTRLTVV.

This chain connects TRBV5-1 to TRBJ1-3, with TRBD1 matching over 7 bases. CDR1 and CDR2 (germline): SGHRS, YFSETQ. The V gene end was trimmed by 4 bases and the J gene end by 4 bases; junction bases not matched to a gene: 11. CDR3 size: 16 residues. CDR3 nucleotide sequence: TGCGCCAGCAGCGGGGGACCGACAGGGTCGGGAAACACCATATATTTT. Translating gives CASSGGPTGSGNTIYF. The full variable domain, completed using reference TRBV5-1 and TRBJ1-3, is KAGVTQTPRYLIKTRGQQVTLSCSPISGHRSVSWYQQTPGQGLQFLFEYFSETQRNKGNFPGRFSGRQFSNSRSEMNVSTLELGDSALYLCASSGGPTGSGNTIYFGEGSWLTVV.

This clone was recorded once. The genes are TRBV25-1 and TRBJ2-5; unclear D gene. The germline gives CDR1 MGHDK, CDR2 SYGVNS. Trimming took 1 base from V and 5 from J, leaving 8 bases between them. The CDR3 consists of 13 residues. The CDR3: CASSELYGETQYF. The DNA for the CDR3 is TGTGCCAGCAGTGAATTATATGGGGAGACCCAGTACTTC. The variable domain in full, completed from reference TRBV25-1 and TRBJ2-5, reads EADIYQTPRYLVIGTGKKITLECSQTMGHDKMYWYQQDPGMELHLIHYSYGVNSTEKGDLSSESTVSRIRTEHFPLTLESARPSHTSQYLCASSELYGETQYFGPGTRLLVL.

J is TRBJ2-7 and V is TRBV6-5, with 8 positions matching TRBD1. Germline CDR1 reads MNHEY; CDR2 reads SVGAGI. The ends lost 5 bases at V and 2 bases at J; junction bases unmatched: 8. The CDR3 sequence is 15 residues long. CDR3 protein: CASSTRTGITYEQYF. In nucleotides, the CDR3 is TGTGCCAGCAGTACTCGGACAGGGATCACCTACGAGCAGTACTTC.

The chain couples TRBV5-4 to TRBJ2-1, with 9 bases matching TRBD2. The V gene end was trimmed by 3 bases and the J gene end by 7 bases; junction bases not matched to a gene: 11. CDR1 and CDR2 from the germline V gene are SGHNT and YYREEE (reference sequence). The CDR3 loop spans 16 amino acids. The CDR3 spells CASSYGGTSIGNEQFF. The CDR3 DNA sequence: TGTGCCAGCAGCTACGGGGGGACTAGCATCGGTAATGAGCAGTTCTTC.

V is TRBV4-1 and J is TRBJ2-7; TRBD2 might be the D (6 bases). Trimming removed 1 base from V and 5 bases from J, with 15 bases in between. Per the germline V gene, CDR1 is MGHRA and CDR2 is YSYEKL. This CDR3 has 15 residues. For the CDR3, the DNA is TGCGCCAGCAGCCAAGTAGCGGCCAGGGTCCACGAGCAGTACTTC. It is translated as CASSQVAARVHEQYF.

In this sample, this clone turned up a few times. The V gene is TRBV7-9, the J gene TRBJ1-3; no reliable D call. V shed 5 bases and J shed 2 bases, with 13 bases lying between them. Per the germline V gene, CDR1 is SEHNR and CDR2 is FQNEAQ (reference sequence). This CDR3 contains 15 residues. The CDR3 DNA reads as TGTGCCAGCAGCCCTAAAATGAGAACTGGAAACACCATATATTTT. It specifies CASSPKMRTGNTIYF.

This chain links TRBV7-9 with TRBJ1-6; D is possibly TRBD1 (5 bases). V was clipped by 5 bases and J by 0 bases, with 14 bases between them. The CDR3 length is 17 residues. In germline, CDR1 is SEHNR, CDR2 FQNEAQ (reference sequence). In DNA, the CDR3 is TGTGCCAGCAGCATAGGAACAGGCAGCTCCTATAATTCACCCCTCCACTTT. As protein: CASSIGTGSSYNSPLHF. Filled out from reference TRBV7-9 and TRBJ1-6, the complete variable domain reads DTGVSQNPRHKITKRGQNVTFRCDPISEHNRLYWYRQTLGQGPEFLTYFQNEAQLEKSRLLSDRFSAERPKGSFSTLEIQRTEQGDSAMYLCASSIGTGSSYNSPLHFGNGTRLTVT.